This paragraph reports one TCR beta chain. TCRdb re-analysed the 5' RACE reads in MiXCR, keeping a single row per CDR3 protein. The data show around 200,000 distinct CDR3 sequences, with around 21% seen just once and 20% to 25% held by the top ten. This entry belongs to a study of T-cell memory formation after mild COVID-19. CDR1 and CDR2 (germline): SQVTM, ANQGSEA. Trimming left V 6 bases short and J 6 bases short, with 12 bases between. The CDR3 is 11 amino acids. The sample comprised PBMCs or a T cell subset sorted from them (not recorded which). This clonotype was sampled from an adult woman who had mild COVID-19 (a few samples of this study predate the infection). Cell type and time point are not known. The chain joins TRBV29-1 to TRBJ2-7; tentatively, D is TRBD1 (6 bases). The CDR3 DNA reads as TGCAGCGTCTACAGGGACGGCGAGCAGTACTTC. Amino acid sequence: CSVYRDGEQYF.